The 21 T cell receptor beta chains in this list originate from one sample, sequenced in a study of blood T cell repertoires in COVID-19. Sequenced by immunoSEQ multiplex PCR; TCRdb stores in-frame clones only, minus some. The data contain a few hundred thousand clones, over 75% of them singletons. Sequenced input: PBMCs or T cells enriched from blood (not recorded which). The receptors shown here come from a woman aged 18-35 years who had been exposed to COVID-19.

CDR3 sequence (DNA): TGCGCCAGCAGTCACATGGGGGGAACTGAAGCTTTCTTT. It encodes CASSHMGGTEAFF. V is TRBV10-2 and J is TRBJ1-1, with D tentatively TRBD1 (5 bases). The CDR3 runs 13 residues. Trimming stripped 5 bases from V and 5 bases from J, with 12 bases between. Per germline, CDR1 WSHSY and CDR2 SAAADI.

The V call is TRBV5-1, the J call TRBJ2-3, with TRBD2 matching 14 bases. Germline CDR1 and CDR2: SGHRS and YFSETQ. Trimming removed 4 bases from V and 9 bases from J; junction bases left unmatched: 10. The CDR3 extends over 16 amino acids. The DNA for the CDR3 is TGCGCCAGCAGCCCAGGGACTAGCGGGAGAGGGGAAACGCAGTATTTT. Translated: CASSPGTSGRGETQYF.

The J gene is TRBJ2-1, the V gene TRBV5-4; 12 positions agree with TRBD2. The length of the CDR3 is 16 residues. Germline V lookup: CDR1 SGHNT, CDR2 YYREEE (reference sequence). Trimming removed 2 bases from V and 5 bases from J; junction bases left unmatched: 5. The CDR3, as DNA: TGTGCCAGCAGCTTTGGACTAGCGGGATCAAACAATGAGCAGTTCTTC. It specifies CASSFGLAGSNNEQFF. Looking up the rest from reference TRBV5-4 and TRBJ2-1 gives the full variable domain: ETGVTQSPTHLIKTRGQQVTLRCSSQSGHNTVSWYQQALGQGPQFIFQYYREEENGRGNFPPRFSGLQFPNYSSELNVNALELDDSALYLCASSFGLAGSNNEQFFGPGTRLTVL.

The rearrangement links TRBV6-6 to TRBJ1-2, with 7 bases identical to TRBD1. The CDR3 length is 14 residues. From germline, CDR1 is MNHNY and CDR2 SVGAGI (reference sequence). Unmatched junction bases numbered 6, after V lost 2 bases and J lost 6 bases. CDR3 sequence reads: CASSYTGTDNGYTF. DNA for the CDR3: TGTGCCAGCAGTTACACAGGGACAGATAATGGCTACACCTTC.

V is TRBV12-5 and J is TRBJ1-2, with unresolved D. The CDR3 totals 12 residues. V shed 6 bases and J shed 2 bases, with 7 bases lying between them. From germline, CDR1 is LGHNT and CDR2 FRNRAP. CDR3 loop: CASGRENYGYTF. CDR3 coding DNA: TGTGCTAGTGGGAGGGAAAACTATGGCTACACCTTC.

To note about this clone: This same CDR3 is encoded by further DNA sequences in the sample. V gene TRBV10-3 combines with J gene TRBJ1-5; D possibly corresponds to TRBD1 (5 bases). The CDR3 has 14 residues. Per germline, CDR1 ENHRY and CDR2 SYGVKD. The V end was cut by 0 bases, the J end by 2 bases, with 5 bases between. CDR3 residues: CAISESGGNQPQHF. The CDR3 nucleotides read TGTGCCATCAGTGAGTCAGGGGGCAATCAGCCCCAGCATTTT.

The chain employs TRBV6-5 and TRBJ1-2, with D hard to call. V was cut by 2 bases and J by 2 bases, with 12 bases left in between. The V gene's germline CDR1 is MNHEY and CDR2 SVGAGI. There are 15 residues in the CDR3. This CDR3 reads CASSYRGSPNYGYTF. For the CDR3, the DNA is TGTGCCAGCAGTTACCGGGGATCCCCCAACTATGGCTACACCTTC.

This clone has only a few counts. The chain carries TRBV14 and TRBJ1-2; D is perhaps TRBD1 (6 bases). Trimming removed 5 bases from V and 8 bases from J, with 18 bases in between. From germline, CDR1 is SGHDN and CDR2 FVKESK. This CDR3 has 14 amino acids. CDR3 bases: TGTGCCAGCAGCAGATACAGGGAACTGGAGGGCTACACCTTC. This gives the protein CASSRYRELEGYTF. Full variable domain (remainder filled in from reference TRBV14 and TRBJ1-2): EAGVTQFPSHSVIEKGQTVTLRCDPISGHDNLYWYRRVMGKEIKFLLHFVKESKQDESGMPNNRFLAERTGGTYSTLKVQPAELEDSGVYFCASSRYRELEGYTFGSGTRLTVV.

This chain connects TRBV14 to TRBJ2-7, with TRBD2 identical over 9 bases. This CDR3 is built from 15 residues. In germline, CDR1 is SGHDN, CDR2 FVKESK. Trimming at V came to 1 base and at J to 3 bases, leaving 4 bases not matched to a gene. The CDR3 spells CASSQGTSASYEQYF. The CDR3 nucleotides read TGTGCCAGCAGCCAAGGGACTAGCGCCAGCTACGAGCAGTACTTC.

CDR3 sequence reads: CASSLEGTSGSRAYNEQFF. The CDR3 DNA sequence: TGTGCCAGCAGCTTAGAGGGGACTAGCGGGAGTCGGGCCTACAATGAGCAGTTCTTC. The J gene is TRBJ2-1, the V gene TRBV11-2; 14 bases match TRBD2. The CDR3 sequence is 19 residues long. The V and J ends lost 0 bases and 2 bases, in that order; junction bases with no gene match: 6. Germline V gene lookup returns CDR1 SGHAT and CDR2 FQNNGV.

The genes are TRBV28 and TRBJ2-3; TRBD2 aligns across 8 bases. The CDR3 has 17 amino acids. V lost 4 bases, J lost 4 bases, and 13 bases stayed unmatched. Per germline, CDR1 MDHEN and CDR2 SYDVKM. The CDR3 bases are TGTGCCAGCAGTTCACCCCCGGGGGGGTCGAAGGCAGATACGCAGTATTTT. Translation gives CASSSPPGGSKADTQYF.

CDR3 coding DNA: TGCGCCAGCAGCCAGCTGGGGCCGTCCGAGCAGTTCTTC. Its protein product is CASSQLGPSEQFF. V is TRBV4-1 and J is TRBJ2-1, with D possibly matching TRBD1 (5 bases). The CDR3 is made up of 13 amino acids. Trimming left V 3 bases short and J 10 bases short, with 13 bases between. Germline CDR1 and CDR2: MGHRA and YSYEKL.

The V gene is TRBV28, the J gene TRBJ1-4; possibly TRBD1 for D (5 bases). This CDR3 spans 12 amino acids. Trimming cost V 5 bases and J 8 bases, with 9 bases left between them. Germline V gene lookup returns CDR1 MDHEN and CDR2 SYDVKM. The CDR3 region is CASSPAGEKLFF. In nucleotides, the CDR3 is TGTGCCAGCAGTCCGGCAGGGGAAAAACTGTTTTTT.

Details on this clone: The junction departs from the called germline gene at one end, perhaps through a read error. This sequence joins TRBV18 and TRBJ2-5; TRBD2 aligns across 10 bases. CDR3 length: 14 residues. CDR1 and CDR2 (germline): KGHSH, LQKENI. The CDR3 loop reads CASSPLAGTETQYF. The CDR3 DNA is TGTGCCAGCTCGCCACTAGCGGGAACGGAGACCCAGTACTTC.

The rearrangement joins TRBV19 to TRBJ2-7; TRBD2 might be the D (5 bases). Germline V gene lookup returns CDR1 LNHDA and CDR2 SQIVND (reference sequence). The V end was cut by 10 bases, the J end by 6 bases, with 19 bases between. The length of the CDR3 is 13 residues. CDR3 in amino acids: CATSPDPTGEQYF. The CDR3 DNA reads TGTGCCACTAGCCCTGACCCTACGGGCGAGCAGTACTTC. The full variable domain, in which reference TRBV19 and TRBJ2-7 provide the parts outside the CDR3, is DGGITQSPKYLFRKEGQNVTLSCEQNLNHDAMYWYRQDPGQGLRLIYYSQIVNDFQKGDIAEGYSVSREKKESFPLTVTSAQKNPTAFYLCATSPDPTGEQYFGPGTRLTVT.

The genes are TRBV5-8 and TRBJ2-7; D might be TRBD1 (5 bases). The germline CDR1 and CDR2 sequences are SGHTS and YDEGEE. This CDR3 is built from 12 residues. V was cut by 4 bases and J by 6 bases, with 11 bases left in between. CDR3 sequence: CASSGVRGEQYF. The CDR3 DNA sequence: TGTGCCAGCAGCGGGGTTAGGGGCGAGCAGTACTTC. Full variable domain (missing parts from reference TRBV5-8 and TRBJ2-7): EAGVTQSPTHLIKTRGQQATLRCSPISGHTSVYWYQQALGLGLQFLLWYDEGEERNRGNFPPRFSGRQFPNYSSELNVNALELEDSALYLCASSGVRGEQYFGPGTRLTVT.

V usage is TRBV5-4 and J usage is TRBJ2-7; 9 nucleotides agree with TRBD2. Trimming removed 4 bases from V and 6 bases from J; junction bases left unmatched: 5. Germline assignment: CDR1 SGHNT and CDR2 YYREEE (reference sequence). This CDR3 is 13 amino acids long. The CDR3 DNA reads TGTGCCAGCAGCATGGGACTAGCAAGCGAGCAGTACTTC. It is translated as CASSMGLASEQYF.

The CDR3 DNA follows: TGCGCCAGCAGCCCGGAGCCGGGGACAGATACGCAGTATTTT. Translating gives CASSPEPGTDTQYF. The gene calls are TRBV4-1 and TRBJ2-3, with a weak D call TRBD2 (5 bases). The CDR3 totals 14 residues. V was clipped by 4 bases and J by 3 bases, with 11 bases between them. From germline, CDR1 is MGHRA and CDR2 YSYEKL.

The table lists this clone with a count of one. V usage is TRBV28 and J usage is TRBJ2-5; 7 bases align to TRBD2. The trim removed 1 base at V and 5 bases at J, leaving 22 bases unmatched. This CDR3 has 20 residues. CDR1 and CDR2 from the germline V gene are MDHEN and SYDVKM. The CDR3 DNA reads as TGTGCCAGCAGTTTATTTCTGGGCCCCCCCCCACAGGTGGGGGGGGAGACCCAGTACTTC. Translating gives CASSLFLGPPPQVGGETQYF.

The count of this clone is one. This rearrangement joins TRBV5-1 to TRBJ2-2, with TRBD1 matching 8 bases. The CDR3 totals 16 residues. The germline gives CDR1 SGHRS, CDR2 YFSETQ. The V and J ends lost 5 bases and 7 bases, in that order; junction bases with no gene match: 13. Written as DNA, the CDR3 is TGCGCCAGCAGATCTGGCGGGCAGGGGGCGCGCGGGGAGCTGTTTTTT. As protein: CASRSGGQGARGELFF.

This clone was recorded a few times. The chain is built from TRBV10-3 and TRBJ2-1; 11 nucleotides line up with TRBD2. This CDR3 comprises 15 residues. Germline CDR1 reads ENHRY; CDR2 reads SYGVKD. J was trimmed by 9 bases and V by 3 bases; bases with no gene match: 7. CDR3 sequence (DNA): TGTGCCATCAGTGAAGGTCTAGCGGGAGGAGTTGAGCAGTTCTTC. Its protein is CAISEGLAGGVEQFF.